This entry lists 13 T cell receptor beta chains sequenced from one sample in a study of identical twins. TCRdb reprocessed the 5' RACE reads via MiXCR and lists one record per CDR3 protein. The sample yields 1.5 million to 2 million distinct CDR3 sequences, roughly 35% seen once. Material for sequencing was cord blood. The receptors were gathered from a newborn girl in good health.

This clonotype was seen at least ten times. The chain uses TRBV24-1 and TRBJ2-1, with a tentative D call TRBD1 (6 bases). Trimming cost V 4 bases and J 0 bases, with 15 bases left between them. Germline V gene sequence: CDR1 KGHDR, CDR2 SFDVKD. There are 17 residues in the CDR3. The CDR3 spells CATSEEDSFFSYNEQFF. CDR3 in DNA: TGTGCCACCAGTGAGGAGGACAGCTTCTTCTCCTACAATGAGCAGTTCTTC.

This clonotype came up many times. The chain carries TRBV4-2 and TRBJ2-1; D unclear. This CDR3 region has 12 residues. Germline CDR1 is LGHNA and CDR2 is YNFKEQ. The germline V and J ends were trimmed by 1 base and 8 bases, with 6 bases remaining between them. In DNA form, the CDR3 reads TGTGCCAGCAGCCAAGTAGAGGATGAGCAGTTCTTC. Translated: CASSQVEDEQFF.

This clonotype was counted only a few times. The chain uses TRBV24-1 and TRBJ2-1, with 10 bases identical to TRBD2. The germline gives CDR1 KGHDR, CDR2 SFDVKD. V shed 0 bases and J 4 bases; nucleotides not matched to a gene: 5. The CDR3 extends over 17 amino acids. The CDR3 protein is CATSDLAGTSAYNEQFF. In DNA form, the CDR3 reads TGTGCCACCAGTGATTTGGCCGGGACTAGCGCATACAATGAGCAGTTCTTC.

V usage is TRBV6-1 and J usage is TRBJ1-5; TRBD1 agrees at 8 bases. The V segment lost 6 bases and the J segment 2 bases; nucleotides outside the gene matches: 12. The CDR3 has 17 residues. The germline V gene encodes CDR1 MNHNS and CDR2 SASEGT. The CDR3 region has the DNA TGTGCCAGCAGCCCAACGGGCAGGGGGCCGGGCAATCAGCCCCAGCATTTT. Its protein product is CASSPTGRGPGNQPQHF.

This clonotype showed up just a few times. V and J are TRBV12-3 or TRBV12-4 and TRBJ2-4; D is perhaps TRBD1 (6 bases). CDR3 length: 15 amino acids. V lost 3 bases, J lost 3 bases, and 12 bases lay in between. The CDR3 DNA follows: TGTGCCAGCAGTTTCAGGGCAGGGGACAAAAACATTCAGTACTTC. It encodes CASSFRAGDKNIQYF.

The V and J genes are TRBV28 and TRBJ2-1; 15 bases are shared with TRBD2. CDR3 length: 16 amino acids. The trim removed 3 bases at V and 7 bases at J, leaving 4 bases unmatched. Germline CDR1 and CDR2: MDHEN and SYDVKM. CDR3 coding DNA: TGTGCCAGCAGTTTCGGGACTAGCGGGAGGATTAATGAGCAGTTCTTC. This translates into CASSFGTSGRINEQFF. Full variable domain (rest looked up from reference TRBV28 and TRBJ2-1): DVKVTQSSRYLVKRTGEKVFLECVQDMDHENMFWYRQDPGLGLRLIYFSYDVKMKEKGDIPEGYSVSREKKERFSLILESASTNQTSMYLCASSFGTSGRINEQFFGPGTRLTVL.

Regarding this clonotype: One junction end does not reproduce the germline sequence, and a read error may be involved. The CDR3 nucleotides are TGTGCCTGCAGTAAGCCGGGACTACCGTATTTT. Translating gives CACSKPGLPYF. This chain uses TRBV12-3 or TRBV12-4 with TRBJ2-3; 7 positions agree with TRBD2. This CDR3 has 11 residues.

The V call is TRBV5-1, the J call TRBJ2-7; D is perhaps TRBD2 (5 bases). The CDR3 extends over 16 amino acids. CDR1 is SGHRS, CDR2 YFSETQ, per germline. V was shortened by 7 bases and J by 2 bases, with 22 bases between the two germline ends. This CDR3 is CASGPGLGMFPYEQYF. CDR3 sequence (DNA): TGCGCCAGCGGCCCGGGATTAGGTATGTTCCCCTACGAGCAGTACTTC.

This clonotype was seen a few times. This sequence joins TRBV6-1 and TRBJ1-2; possibly TRBD1 for D (5 bases). With 6 bases removed from V and 4 bases from J, the gap between germline ends came to 12 bases. This CDR3 spans 13 amino acids. Per germline, CDR1 MNHNS and CDR2 SASEGT. The chain's CDR3 is CASSQRGVYGYTF. The CDR3 DNA follows: TGTGCCAGCAGCCAACGGGGGGTCTATGGCTACACCTTC.

This rearrangement joins TRBV5-4 to TRBJ2-3, with D unclear. Trimming stripped 2 bases from V and 2 bases from J, with 12 bases between. CDR1 and CDR2 (germline): SGHNT, YYREEE (reference sequence). This CDR3 has 15 amino acids. The CDR3: CASSFQGEPTDTQYF. The CDR3 coding sequence is TGTGCCAGCAGCTTTCAAGGCGAACCCACAGATACGCAGTATTTT.

With respect to this clonotype: Given a far larger clone just one base away, this is likely a sequencing read error. V usage is TRBV7-9 and J usage is TRBJ1-1; no reliable D call. Germline V CDR1 and CDR2: SEHNR, FQNEAQ (reference sequence). The CDR3 spans 12 residues. V lost 2 bases, J lost 5 bases, and 6 bases lay in between. The CDR3 is CASSLQKTEAFF. CDR3 DNA sequence: TGTGCCAGCAGCTTACAGAAAACTGAAGCTTTCTTT.

The CDR3 is CSARAGATSYNEQYF. CDR3 sequence (DNA): TGCAGTGCTAGAGCCGGGGCTACGTCCTACAATGAGCAGTACTTC. The V call is TRBV20-1, the J call TRBJ2-7, with D perhaps matching TRBD1 or TRBD2 (5 bases each). CDR1 is DFQATT, CDR2 SNEGSKA, per germline (reference sequence). This CDR3 region has 15 residues. Trimming removed 1 base at V and 7 bases at J, with 20 bases between.

This clonotype was counted many times. V usage is TRBV25-1 and J usage is TRBJ2-7, with 10 bases fitting TRBD2. Germline V gene sequence: CDR1 MGHDK, CDR2 SYGVNS. J gave up 0 bases and V 4 bases, and 0 bases lay outside the gene matches. The CDR3 totals 14 residues. CDR3 protein: CASSGLAGSYEQYF. DNA of the CDR3: TGTGCCAGCAGTGGACTAGCGGGCTCCTACGAGCAGTACTTC.